The clone carrying this T cell receptor (beta chain) was observed a handful of times. Its specificity is not known. The data stem from a study of breast tumors, draining lymph nodes, adjacent tissues. Study conclusions and caveats: Tumors had less TCR diversity than lymph nodes, more than nontumor tissue. Compared with basal-like, luminal-like tumors shared significantly more repertoire with nontumor tissue.

TCRdb used MiXCR to reprocess the multiplex PCR reads, holding one entry per CDR3 protein. The table lists about 47,000 distinct CDR3 sequences, 23% of them singletons. The sequencing input was breast tumor tissue. The receptor comes from a female donor with breast cancer. Some clones in this sample may be carry-over from other donors' samples.

This chain's CDR3 is CASSLGGTIKTQYF. CDR3 coding DNA: TGTGCCAGCAGTTTGGGTGGGACAATAAAGACCCAGTACTTC. The V gene is TRBV28, the J gene TRBJ2-5; D may be TRBD1 (6 bases). The germline V gene has CDR1 MDHEN and CDR2 SYDVKM. Trimming shortened V by 3 bases and J by 6 bases, and 14 bases separated the two germline ends. The CDR3 has 14 amino acids.